These 24 T cell receptor beta chains were sequenced from one sample in a study of blood T cell repertoires in COVID-19. Libraries were prepared by immunoSEQ multiplex PCR; TCRdb keeps only in-frame clonotypes and omits some of them. This sample has roughly 400,000 clones; roughly 90% occur once, and the top ten carry less than 1.5%. The source material was PBMCs or T cells enriched from blood (not recorded which). The receptors shown here come from a woman aged 18-29 years who had been exposed to COVID-19.

This chain links TRBV5-1 with TRBJ1-1; 8 bases agree with TRBD1. J gave up 4 bases and V 4 bases, and 12 bases lay outside the gene matches. Germline V CDR1 and CDR2: SGHRS, YFSETQ. CDR3 length equals 16 residues. The CDR3 sequence is CASSAAGGVMGTEAFF. The CDR3 region has the DNA TGCGCCAGCAGCGCGGCAGGGGGCGTAATGGGCACTGAAGCTTTCTTT.

The V call is TRBV28, the J call TRBJ2-1, with TRBD2 matching over 9 bases. Losses at the gene ends were 8 bases for V and 4 bases for J; bases not matched to a gene: 12. The CDR3 loop spans 16 amino acids. In germline, CDR1 is MDHEN, CDR2 SYDVKM. As DNA, the CDR3 is TGTGCCAGCCTAGACGCCCGTAGCGGGAGTTACAATGAGCAGTTCTTC. As protein: CASLDARSGSYNEQFF.

This clone was recorded once. The chain couples TRBV5-1 to TRBJ2-2, with TRBD1 matching over 7 bases. Germline CDR1 and CDR2: SGHRS and YFSETQ. V trimming: 2 bases; J trimming: 8 bases; junction bases outside the gene matches: 6. The CDR3 covers 14 residues. The CDR3 coding sequence is TGCGCCAGCAGCTTACAGGGGCTCGGTGGGGAGCTGTTTTTT. This translates into CASSLQGLGGELFF.

This sequence joins TRBV25-1 and TRBJ1-1; perhaps TRBD1 as D (6 bases). The CDR3 is 13 residues long. The germline V gene has CDR1 MGHDK and CDR2 SYGVNS. Trimming stripped 4 bases from V and 11 bases from J, with 17 bases between. In nucleotides, the CDR3 is TGTGCCAGCAGTGGTCCTGGGTGGGGGCACGCTTTCTTT. It codes for CASSGPGWGHAFF.

The chain carries TRBV12-3 or TRBV12-4 and TRBJ1-1; no clear D gene. CDR3 size: 12 residues. With 6 bases removed from V and 11 bases from J, the gap between germline ends came to 16 bases. The CDR3 is CASSQTGSRAFF. CDR3 in DNA: TGTGCCAGCAGCCAAACCGGGTCACGGGCTTTCTTT.

The table lists this clone with a count of one. V usage is TRBV5-4 and J usage is TRBJ1-6; 10 bases line up with TRBD1. Germline V gene data show CDR1 as SGHNT and CDR2 as YYREEE (reference sequence). The V and J ends lost 0 bases and 10 bases, in that order; junction bases with no gene match: 4. The CDR3 covers 15 residues. DNA for the CDR3: TGTGCCAGCAGCTTGGGACAGGGGGCCGACTCACCCCTCCACTTT. The encoded protein is CASSLGQGADSPLHF.

CDR3 bases: TGTGCCAGCAGTCCGGACTTAAACACCGGGGAGCTGTTTTTT. It translates to CASSPDLNTGELFF. The J gene is TRBJ2-2, the V gene TRBV2; D is possibly TRBD2 (5 bases). There are 14 residues in the CDR3. V lost 5 bases and J 2 bases, leaving 9 bases between the germline ends. Germline V gene lookup returns CDR1 SNHLY and CDR2 FYNNEI. Supplemented by reference TRBV2 and TRBJ2-2, the full variable domain reads EPEVTQTPSHQVTQMGQEVILRCVPISNHLYFYWYRQILGQKVEFLVSFYNNEISEKSEIFDDQFSVERPDGSNFTLKIRSTKLEDSAMYFCASSPDLNTGELFFGEGSRLTVL.

This clone was counted a few times. The chain uses TRBV19 and TRBJ2-7; the D gene is possibly TRBD1 (5 bases). Between the trimmed V and J ends, which lost 3 bases and 6 bases, there was a span of 15 bases. The CDR3 has 14 residues. Germline loops: CDR1 LNHDA, CDR2 SQIVND (reference sequence). Here the CDR3 DNA reads TGTGCCAGTAGTATGGGCCAGGGATTAAGCGAGCAGTACTTC. Its translation: CASSMGQGLSEQYF. Drawing the rest from reference TRBV19 and TRBJ2-7, the complete variable domain is DGGITQSPKYLFRKEGQNVTLSCEQNLNHDAMYWYRQDPGQGLRLIYYSQIVNDFQKGDIAEGYSVSREKKESFPLTVTSAQKNPTAFYLCASSMGQGLSEQYFGPGTRLTVT.

This chain uses TRBV7-2 with TRBJ2-5; TRBD2 matches 8 bases. This CDR3 comprises 18 residues. Unmatched junction bases numbered 17, after V lost 5 bases and J lost 3 bases. The germline V gene encodes CDR1 SGHTA and CDR2 FQGNSA. CDR3 coding DNA: TGTGCCAGCAGCCCAACAAAATTTATAGCGGGGAGGGAAGAGACCCAGTACTTC. Translation gives CASSPTKFIAGREETQYF.

This chain uses TRBV24-1 with TRBJ2-2, with 7 bases aligning to TRBD1. Germline V gene lookup returns CDR1 KGHDR and CDR2 SFDVKD. The CDR3 is 16 amino acids. With V trimmed by 4 bases and J by 6 bases, 10 bases remained unmatched. The CDR3: CATSERPGTASGELFF. CDR3 in DNA: TGTGCCACCAGTGAAAGACCTGGGACAGCCTCCGGGGAGCTGTTTTTT.

The chain joins TRBV7-8 to TRBJ2-5, with a tentative D call TRBD1 (6 bases). The CDR3 contains 15 residues. V was pared by 4 bases and J by 1 base, with 13 bases between. Germline lookup yields CDR1 SGHVS and CDR2 FQNEAQ. In nucleotides, the CDR3 is TGTGCCAGCAGCTCGCTACAGGGTGCCCAAGAGACCCAGTACTTC. Translation gives CASSSLQGAQETQYF.

The chain combines TRBV5-1 with TRBJ1-2, with a tentative D call TRBD1 (5 bases). This CDR3 has 13 residues. The V and J ends lost 6 bases and 1 base respectively, with 10 bases between them. Germline assignment: CDR1 SGHRS and CDR2 YFSETQ. The CDR3 DNA reads TGCGCCAGCACGCCCCAGGGTAACTATGGCTACACCTTC. It codes for CASTPQGNYGYTF.

The chain combines TRBV7-2 with TRBJ2-5, with 10 bases identical to TRBD1. The V gene end was trimmed by 5 bases and the J gene end by 5 bases; junction bases not matched to a gene: 2. The germline gives CDR1 SGHTA, CDR2 FQGNSA. The CDR3 spans 13 residues. CDR3 sequence: CASSGDRGETQYF. DNA for the CDR3: TGTGCCAGCAGCGGGGACAGGGGTGAGACCCAGTACTTC. Variable domain in full (rest from reference TRBV7-2 and TRBJ2-5): GAGVSQSPSNKVTEKGKDVELRCDPISGHTALYWYRQSLGQGLEFLIYFQGNSAPDKSGLPSDRFSAERTGGSVSTLTIQRTQQEDSAVYLCASSGDRGETQYFGPGTRLLVL.

This chain uses TRBV9 with TRBJ1-4; 11 bases are shared with TRBD1. Germline assignment: CDR1 SGDLS and CDR2 YYNGEE. V dropped 3 bases and J dropped 7; count of bases not matched to a gene: 5. The CDR3 spans 15 residues. As DNA, the CDR3 is TGTGCCAGCAGCGCCCGGACAGGGGGCGTTGAAAAACTGTTTTTT. Protein sequence: CASSARTGGVEKLFF.

This clone was found once. This chain connects TRBV6-4 to TRBJ2-7; D ambiguous. Germline V gene sequence: CDR1 MRHNA, CDR2 SNTAGT. The CDR3 length is 13 residues. Trimming stripped 2 bases from V and 3 bases from J, with 8 bases between. The CDR3 sequence: CASSDMRLYEQYF. The DNA for the CDR3 is TGTGCCAGCAGTGACATGCGGCTCTACGAGCAGTACTTC.

The chain combines TRBV6-5 with TRBJ2-7; 9 nucleotides line up with TRBD2. CDR3 size: 16 residues. The V gene's germline CDR1 is MNHEY and CDR2 SVGAGI. J lost 0 bases, V lost 2 bases, and 5 bases had no gene match. The CDR3 reads CASSYQAGGASYEQYF. CDR3 bases: TGTGCCAGCAGTTACCAGGCGGGGGGGGCCTCCTACGAGCAGTACTTC.

The gene calls are TRBV28 and TRBJ2-4, with 7 nucleotides matching TRBD2. V lost 8 bases to trimming and J lost 0 bases; unmatched junction nucleotides: 7. CDR3 size: 15 residues. Germline CDR1 reads MDHEN; CDR2 reads SYDVKM. The CDR3 DNA reads as TGTGCCAGCGGCGGACTAGAGAGAGCCAAAAACATTCAGTACTTC. Amino acids: CASGGLERAKNIQYF.

The chain combines TRBV27 with TRBJ2-1; a weak D match, TRBD1 (6 bases). Trimming shortened V by 1 base and J by 10 bases, and 8 bases separated the two germline ends. In germline, CDR1 is MNHEY, CDR2 SMNVEV (reference sequence). The CDR3 is made up of 12 amino acids. The CDR3 spells CASSLFQGEQFF. CDR3 DNA sequence: TGTGCCAGCAGTTTATTCCAGGGGGAGCAGTTCTTC.

The V call is TRBV23-1, the J call TRBJ2-1; tentative D call: TRBD2 (7 bases). TRBV23-1 is annotated as an ORF whose role is uncertain. The CDR3 extends over 14 amino acids. Between the trimmed V and J ends, which lost 8 bases and 6 bases, there was a span of 17 bases. The CDR3 DNA is TGCGCCAGCCTCTACGGGGGGCAGGGCAATGAGCAGTTCTTC. Its translation is CASLYGGQGNEQFF.

The chain carries TRBV3-1 (or the pseudogene TRBV3-2) and TRBJ2-2, with 12 bases aligning to TRBD1. J gave up 4 bases and V 6 bases, and 9 bases lay outside the gene matches. The CDR3 runs 17 residues. The germline V gene has CDR1 LGHDT and CDR2 YNNKEL (reference sequence). The CDR3 loop is CASRIRDRGPGTGELFF. DNA of the CDR3: TGTGCCAGCAGGATCCGGGACAGGGGGCCGGGCACCGGGGAGCTGTTTTTT.

The V call is TRBV19, the J call TRBJ2-1; a weak D match, TRBD2 (7 bases). In germline, CDR1 is LNHDA, CDR2 SQIVND (reference sequence). Trimming removed 11 bases at V and 5 bases at J, with 19 bases between. The CDR3 runs to 14 residues. CDR3 sequence (DNA): TGTGCCGTGGGGGCGGGAGTCCTCAACAATGAGCAGTTCTTC. Encoded protein: CAVGAGVLNNEQFF.

This clone was seen a single time. The chain combines TRBV6-4 with TRBJ2-2, with 12 bases lining up with TRBD2. Trimming at V came to 6 bases and at J to 0 bases, leaving 5 bases not matched to a gene. Per germline, CDR1 MRHNA and CDR2 SNTAGT. The CDR3 is 17 amino acids. The CDR3 protein is CASSARLAGANTGELFF. CDR3 sequence (DNA): TGTGCCAGCAGCGCCAGACTAGCGGGGGCGAACACCGGGGAGCTGTTTTTT.

The chain uses TRBV7-2 and TRBJ2-1; no clear D gene. The CDR3 contains 14 residues. Deletions cut 2 bases from V and 5 bases from J, with 10 bases between. Germline V CDR1 and CDR2: SGHTA, FQGNSA. The CDR3 DNA is TGTGCCAGCAGCTTAATGACGGGTAACAATGAGCAGTTCTTC. It translates to CASSLMTGNNEQFF.

The chain uses TRBV12-3 or TRBV12-4 and TRBJ1-6; TRBD1 aligns across 9 bases. This CDR3 contains 12 residues. Trimming at V came to 3 bases and at J to 13 bases, leaving 1 base not matched to a gene. The CDR3 here is CASSLGQGPLHF. The CDR3 coding sequence is TGTGCCAGCAGTTTGGGACAGGGTCCCCTCCACTTT.